Following are 32 T cell receptor beta chains from one sample sequenced in a study of shared clonotypes between healthy human individuals. The data were produced by immunoSEQ multiplex PCR, yet TCRdb's version contains in-frame clones alone and is incomplete. Here the sample spans hundreds of thousands of clones, 95% to 98% being singletons. Sample: naive CD4+ T cells sorted from blood. The sample's subset: CD45RA+ positively selected. These receptors all stem from a woman aged 30 to 39 in good health.

This chain links TRBV6-5 with TRBJ2-5; the D gene is possibly TRBD2 (7 bases). The DNA end lines up better with TRBJ2-7; the J call may be wrong. In germline, CDR1 is MNHEY, CDR2 SVGAGI. This CDR3 comprises 15 residues. CDR3 protein: CASSYGRGVMNEQYF. The CDR3 DNA follows: TGTGCCAGCAGTTACGGGAGGGGGGTGATGAACGAGCAGTACTTC.

This clone came up once. The V and J genes are TRBV5-1 and TRBJ2-5; 14 bases map to TRBD2. The CDR3 runs to 17 residues. The V gene's germline CDR1 is SGHRS and CDR2 YFSETQ. V lost 2 bases, J lost 5 bases, and 8 bases stayed unmatched. This CDR3 is CASSFDGGLAGDETQYF. The CDR3, as DNA: TGCGCCAGCAGCTTTGACGGGGGACTAGCGGGAGATGAGACCCAGTACTTC.

The V gene is TRBV11-1, the J gene TRBJ2-7; 7 bases map to TRBD2. This CDR3 is built from 17 residues. Trimming at V came to 0 bases and at J to 4 bases, leaving 12 bases not matched to a gene. Germline lookup yields CDR1 SGHAT and CDR2 FQDESV (reference sequence). Here the CDR3 DNA reads TGTGCCAGCAGCTTAGCGTACGGCGGGAGCCGTAGTTACGAGCAGTACTTC. Translation gives CASSLAYGGSRSYEQYF.

This chain joins TRBV6-5 and TRBJ2-4; TRBD1 or TRBD2 may be the D gene (5 bases each). V was clipped by 0 bases and J by 5 bases, with 11 bases between them. CDR1 is MNHEY, CDR2 SVGAGI, per germline. This CDR3 is built from 15 residues. The CDR3 sequence: CASSYSRQGQNIQYF. CDR3 nucleotides: TGTGCCAGCAGTTACTCGCGGCAGGGACAAAACATTCAGTACTTC.

This clone was detected once. The chain joins TRBV23-1 to TRBJ1-5; D unresolved. TRBV23-1 is recorded as an ORF, its role being uncertain. V was shortened by 8 bases and J by 4 bases, with 12 bases between the two germline ends. The CDR3 has 13 residues. The CDR3 DNA follows: TGCGCCAGCGGCTCACCTTCTAATCAGCCCCAGCATTTT. As protein: CASGSPSNQPQHF.

The chain recombines TRBV18 with TRBJ2-6; the D gene is possibly TRBD2 (7 bases). V was cut by 5 bases and J by 0 bases, with 17 bases left in between. The germline CDR1 and CDR2 sequences are KGHSH and LQKENI. The CDR3 runs to 18 residues. The CDR3 reads CASSTKQGGASGANVLTF. The CDR3 nucleotides read TGTGCCAGCTCAACGAAACAGGGAGGGGCCTCTGGGGCCAACGTCCTGACTTTC.

The chain has TRBV10-3 and TRBJ1-1; no firm D call. The V gene's germline CDR1 is ENHRY and CDR2 SYGVKD. The CDR3 is 15 amino acids. The V end lost 2 bases, the J end lost 4 bases, and 14 bases lay between the germline ends. The CDR3 here is CAISEEVRSFTEAFF. In DNA form, the CDR3 reads TGTGCCATCAGTGAGGAGGTCAGGTCCTTCACTGAAGCTTTCTTT.

The chain carries TRBV20-1 and TRBJ2-7; D is unresolved. With 2 bases removed from V and 5 bases from J, the gap between germline ends came to 7 bases. Germline loops: CDR1 DFQATT, CDR2 SNEGSKA (reference sequence). This CDR3 comprises 11 residues. The CDR3 bases are TGCAGTGCTAGAACGCGCAACGAGCAGTACTTC. Protein sequence: CSARTRNEQYF.

The chain is built from TRBV10-3 and TRBJ2-2, with 11 nucleotides matching TRBD2. V gave up 6 bases and J gave up 1 base; unmatched junction bases: 7. The CDR3 extends over 17 amino acids. Germline lookup yields CDR1 ENHRY and CDR2 SYGVKD. This chain's CDR3 is CAIRVTSGVLNTGELFF. The CDR3, as DNA: TGTGCCATCAGGGTGACTAGCGGGGTCTTGAACACCGGGGAGCTGTTTTTT.

This clone has a single count. The gene calls are TRBV4-1 and TRBJ2-3, with 12 bases matching TRBD2. This CDR3 spans 17 amino acids. Germline lookup yields CDR1 MGHRA and CDR2 YSYEKL. V was clipped by 4 bases and J by 4 bases; unmatched bases: 9. The DNA for the CDR3 is TGCGCCAGCAGCCTAACTCAACTAGCGGGAGGCCCAGATACGCAGTATTTT. It yields the protein CASSLTQLAGGPDTQYF.

The chain links TRBV7-9 to TRBJ2-3, with TRBD1 matching over 10 bases. Germline V gene sequence: CDR1 SEHNR, CDR2 FQNEAQ (reference sequence). V shed 4 bases, J shed 1 base, and the junction held 2 bases outside the gene matches. The CDR3 sequence is 15 residues long. As DNA, the CDR3 is TGTGCCAGCAGCTCCGGGACAGGGGGCACAGATACGCAGTATTTT. Translated, it gives CASSSGTGGTDTQYF.

V usage is TRBV7-2 and J usage is TRBJ1-3; 7 positions match TRBD1. Looked up from germline, CDR1 is SGHTA and CDR2 is FQGNSA. With V trimmed by 2 bases and J by 0 bases, 7 bases remained unmatched. The CDR3 extends over 17 amino acids. The CDR3 bases are TGTGCCAGCAGCTTAATGCAGGGGGGGAACTCTGGAAACACCATATATTTT. It encodes CASSLMQGGNSGNTIYF. The full variable domain, completed using reference TRBV7-2 and TRBJ1-3, is GAGVSQSPSNKVTEKGKDVELRCDPISGHTALYWYRQSLGQGLEFLIYFQGNSAPDKSGLPSDRFSAERTGGSVSTLTIQRTQQEDSAVYLCASSLMQGGNSGNTIYFGEGSWLTVV.

The rearrangement links TRBV6-1 to TRBJ1-1, with unresolved D. Germline V CDR1 and CDR2: MNHNS, SASEGT. Trimming cost V 4 bases and J 0 bases, with 12 bases left between them. This CDR3 is 15 amino acids long. CDR3 loop: CASSGKAKLNTEAFF. Written as DNA, the CDR3 is TGTGCCAGCAGTGGTAAGGCAAAGTTGAACACTGAAGCTTTCTTT.

J is TRBJ1-4 and V is TRBV5-8; D unresolved. The CDR3 runs 17 residues. Germline values: CDR1 SGHTS, CDR2 YDEGEE. With 0 bases removed from V and 4 bases from J, the gap between germline ends came to 16 bases. The CDR3 nucleotides read TGTGCCAGCAGCTTGGCCGCAGGACGGTTGGTTAATGAAAAACTGTTTTTT. Translation: CASSLAAGRLVNEKLFF.

V is TRBV28 and J is TRBJ2-1; no definite D call. Germline values: CDR1 MDHEN, CDR2 SYDVKM. The CDR3 totals 13 residues. Trimming stripped 5 bases from V and 8 bases from J, with 13 bases between. This CDR3 is CASSIYHMDEQFF. CDR3 in DNA: TGTGCCAGCAGTATCTACCATATGGATGAGCAGTTCTTC.

This clone was observed once. The chain uses TRBV29-1 and TRBJ2-7; 8 bases match TRBD2. CDR1 and CDR2 from the germline V gene are SQVTM and ANQGSEA. The V and J ends lost 3 bases and 3 bases, in that order; junction bases with no gene match: 10. This CDR3 has 15 residues. The CDR3 coding sequence is TGCAGCGTTGATGGGGTTAGCGGGAATTTCTACGAGCAGTACTTC. Its translation is CSVDGVSGNFYEQYF.

For this clone: The same CDR3 arises from other DNA sequences in this sample as well. The J gene is TRBJ2-1, the V gene TRBV7-9; 10 bases line up with TRBD1. Germline-derived CDR1 and CDR2 are SEHNR and FQNEAQ (reference sequence). The CDR3 sequence is 15 residues long. After removal of 0 bases from V and 6 bases from J, the junction contained 2 bases not matched to a gene. The CDR3 loop is CASSLARTGGNEQFF. The DNA for the CDR3 is TGTGCCAGCAGCTTAGCCCGGACAGGGGGCAATGAGCAGTTCTTC.

The gene calls are TRBV5-1 and TRBJ2-2; D is uncertain. This CDR3 is built from 13 residues. Trimming pared 4 bases from V and 4 bases from J, leaving 8 bases between. Per germline, CDR1 SGHRS and CDR2 YFSETQ. CDR3 sequence: CASSSSPTGELFF. The CDR3 DNA sequence: TGCGCCAGCAGCAGTAGTCCCACCGGGGAGCTGTTTTTT.

The CDR3 DNA is TGCAGCGTTGAGTCGGGGACAGGCTATGGCTACACCTTC. Protein: CSVESGTGYGYTF. The chain couples TRBV29-1 to TRBJ1-2, with 8 bases fitting TRBD1. With V trimmed by 3 bases and J by 4 bases, 4 bases remained unmatched. This CDR3 spans 13 amino acids. CDR1 SQVTM and CDR2 ANQGSEA come from the germline V gene.

The J gene is TRBJ1-2, the V gene TRBV10-3, with a possible D match to TRBD1 (6 bases). CDR1 is ENHRY and CDR2 is SYGVKD in the germline V gene. The V end lost 1 base, the J end lost 8 bases, and 14 bases lay between the germline ends. The CDR3 loop spans 14 amino acids. The CDR3 reads CAISELQGEGGYTF. The DNA of the CDR3 is TGTGCCATCAGTGAGTTACAGGGTGAGGGGGGCTACACCTTC.

V is TRBV27 and J is TRBJ2-1; 8 bases map to TRBD1. The CDR3 has 15 residues. Per the germline V gene, CDR1 is MNHEY and CDR2 is SMNVEV (reference sequence). Germline trimming cut 3 bases from V and 8 bases from J; bases unmatched to any gene: 9. The DNA of the CDR3 is TGTGCCAGCAGTTTTTCCGGGACAGGAGAGTATGAGCAGTTCTTC. This gives the protein CASSFSGTGEYEQFF.

The CDR3 region has the DNA TGTGCCAGCAGCTTGCAACTAGCGAGCTACAATGAGCAGTTCTTC. Residues: CASSLQLASYNEQFF. This rearrangement joins TRBV5-4 to TRBJ2-1; 7 bases are a match to TRBD2. The length of the CDR3 is 15 residues. Germline CDR1 reads SGHNT; CDR2 reads YYREEE (reference sequence). V was pared by 1 base and J by 3 bases, with 4 bases of the junction left unmatched.

Written as DNA, the CDR3 is TGTGCCAGCTCCCTACTGGGACTAGCGGGAGTTGCAGATACGCAGTATTTT. Its protein product is CASSLLGLAGVADTQYF. The chain combines TRBV18 with TRBJ2-3; 14 bases agree with TRBD2. The CDR3 has 17 residues. Germline CDR1 is KGHSH and CDR2 is LQKENI. With 6 bases clipped from V and 4 bases from J, the junction kept 9 bases outside the gene matches.

The chain carries TRBV5-5 and TRBJ2-2, with unresolved D. CDR3 size: 16 residues. Trimming took off 0 bases at V and 5 bases at J, with 14 bases between the two ends. In germline, CDR1 is SGHKS, CDR2 YYEKEE (reference sequence). CDR3 amino acids: CASSLAGNPRTGELFF. In DNA form, the CDR3 reads TGTGCCAGCAGCTTGGCAGGAAATCCTAGAACCGGGGAGCTGTTTTTT.

The chain joins TRBV15 to TRBJ1-5; possible D gene TRBD1, 5 bases. The CDR3 covers 15 residues. V was pared by 1 base and J by 6 bases, with 13 bases between. CDR1 and CDR2 (germline): LNHNV, YYDKDF (reference sequence). CDR3 DNA sequence: TGTGCCACCAGCAGAGCGGGGCCTACGGGTCAGCCCCAGCATTTT. Translating it yields CATSRAGPTGQPQHF. The full variable domain, rest sourced from reference TRBV15 and TRBJ1-5, is DAMVIQNPRYQVTQFGKPVTLSCSQTLNHNVMYWYQQKSSQAPKLLFHYYDKDFNNEADTPDNFQSRRPNTSFCFLDIRSPGLGDTAMYLCATSRAGPTGQPQHFGDGTRLSIL.

This clone occurred a few times. V gene TRBV28 combines with J gene TRBJ2-1, with D possibly called TRBD1 or TRBD2 (5 bases each). Looked up from germline, CDR1 is MDHEN and CDR2 is SYDVKM. V was shortened by 9 bases and J by 4 bases, with 16 bases between the two germline ends. The CDR3 consists of 14 residues. The CDR3 coding sequence is TGTGCCAGTTCTATCGGGACGGATTACAATGAGCAGTTCTTC. As protein: CASSIGTDYNEQFF. Combining the CDR3 with reference TRBV28 and TRBJ2-1 gives the whole variable domain DVKVTQSSRYLVKRTGEKVFLECVQDMDHENMFWYRQDPGLGLRLIYFSYDVKMKEKGDIPEGYSVSREKKERFSLILESASTNQTSMYLCASSIGTDYNEQFFGPGTRLTVL.

This clone was seen only once. This rearrangement joins TRBV6-5 to TRBJ2-7; D is tentatively TRBD1 or TRBD2 (5 bases each). Trimming shortened V by 6 bases and J by 4 bases, and 13 bases separated the two germline ends. Germline-derived CDR1 and CDR2 are MNHEY and SVGAGI. The CDR3 totals 13 residues. The DNA of the CDR3 is TGTGCCAGCAGCCTTATGGGACCGTACGAGCAGTACTTC. Protein sequence: CASSLMGPYEQYF.

The chain uses TRBV25-1 and TRBJ2-7; D gene unclear. Per germline, CDR1 MGHDK and CDR2 SYGVNS. This CDR3 region has 14 residues. Trimming pared 5 bases from V and 0 bases from J, leaving 11 bases between. CDR3 coding DNA: TGTGCCAGCAGTTATGACACCCCCTCCTACGAGCAGTACTTC. Encoded protein: CASSYDTPSYEQYF.

The chain uses TRBV25-1 and TRBJ2-1; 15 positions agree with TRBD2. V was clipped by 5 bases and J by 9 bases; unmatched bases: 11. The CDR3 sequence is 17 residues long. CDR1 and CDR2 from the germline V gene are MGHDK and SYGVNS. The CDR3 protein is CASSTYSGTSGRLEQFF. For the CDR3, the DNA is TGTGCCAGCAGTACTTACTCCGGGACTAGCGGGAGGCTTGAGCAGTTCTTC. Drawing the rest from reference TRBV25-1 and TRBJ2-1, the complete variable domain is EADIYQTPRYLVIGTGKKITLECSQTMGHDKMYWYQQDPGMELHLIHYSYGVNSTEKGDLSSESTVSRIRTEHFPLTLESARPSHTSQYLCASSTYSGTSGRLEQFFGPGTRLTVL.

This chain connects TRBV5-1 to TRBJ1-2; D unclear. The CDR3 contains 15 residues. The germline V gene encodes CDR1 SGHRS and CDR2 YFSETQ. The V end was cut by 0 bases, the J end by 4 bases, with 13 bases between. CDR3 sequence: CASSLEQPNSYGYTF. CDR3 DNA: TGCGCCAGCAGCTTGGAACAGCCGAACAGCTATGGCTACACCTTC.

This chain links TRBV28 with TRBJ2-7; D uncertain. This CDR3 contains 13 residues. Germline assignment: CDR1 MDHEN and CDR2 SYDVKM. V dropped 7 bases and J dropped 5 bases, with 15 bases sitting between them. CDR3 residues: CASKRPGYNEQYF. The CDR3, as DNA: TGTGCCAGCAAACGACCGGGTTACAACGAGCAGTACTTC.

This clone occurred once. J is TRBJ1-3 and V is TRBV27, with 9 positions matching TRBD1. The V gene end was trimmed by 6 bases and the J gene end by 2 bases; junction bases not matched to a gene: 2. The CDR3 runs to 14 residues. The V gene's germline CDR1 is MNHEY and CDR2 SMNVEV (reference sequence). The CDR3 coding sequence is TGTGCCAGCAGGAGGACAGGGGCTGGAAACACCATATATTTT. It is translated as CASRRTGAGNTIYF.